The 3 T cell receptor beta chains reported below all come from one sample, sequenced in a study of cytomegalovirus exposure and HLA in healthy donors. The PCR had 60 Vbeta and 13 Jbeta primers. Method: immunoSEQ multiplex PCR; TCRdb's copy keeps in-frame clones and lacks some. The sample includes more than 110,000 clones, approximately 84% of them seen just once. Sequencing was done on a sample of PBMCs. The receptors were gathered from a young man in good health and CMV-seropositive.

The chain combines TRBV6-1 with TRBJ1-2; D is ambiguous. CDR3 length: 10 amino acids. Germline CDR1 and CDR2: MNHNS and SASEGT. Trimming removed 8 bases at V and 6 bases at J, with 7 bases between. The CDR3 sequence: CASLLNGYTF. CDR3 in DNA: TGTGCCAGCCTACTTAATGGCTACACCTTC.

The V call is TRBV11-3, the J call TRBJ2-1, with 8 bases aligning to TRBD2. The CDR3 is 18 residues long. In germline, CDR1 is SGHNT, CDR2 YENEEA. Losses at the gene ends were 2 bases for V and 5 bases for J; bases not matched to a gene: 14. The CDR3 sequence: CASSLPGGPYHLDNEQFF. CDR3 nucleotides: TGTGCCAGCAGCTTACCGGGGGGGCCGTATCACCTAGACAATGAGCAGTTCTTC.

The rearrangement links TRBV7-8 to TRBJ2-3, with 10 positions matching TRBD2. This CDR3 spans 15 amino acids. V trimming: 3 bases; J trimming: 4 bases; junction bases outside the gene matches: 4. In germline, CDR1 is SGHVS, CDR2 FQNEAQ. CDR3 sequence reads: CASSFIAGGPDTQYF. The CDR3 region has the DNA TGTGCCAGCAGCTTCATAGCGGGGGGACCAGATACGCAGTATTTT.